These 31 T cell receptor beta chains came from one sample sequenced in a study of Graves' ophthalmopathy and Graves' hyperthyroidism. RNA transcripts were the source from which TCR beta CDR3 regions were amplified. Second-round multiplex PCR came after a first-round RT-PCR that employed HTBI primers. Using its own MiXCR run on the multiplex PCR reads, TCRdb lists one record per CDR3 protein. The repertoire holds roughly 600,000 distinct CDR3 sequences, with just under 40% as singletons. The sample was peripheral blood or thyroid tissue (not recorded which). These receptors were obtained from an adult man with Graves' hyperthyroidism.

The chain is built from TRBV25-1 and TRBJ2-7, with 10 bases aligning to TRBD1. CDR1 is MGHDK, CDR2 SYGVNS, per germline. V lost 4 bases and J lost 4; bases outside the gene matches: 10. The length of the CDR3 is 16 residues. This CDR3 reads CASSARSDRGGYEQYF. Here the CDR3 DNA reads TGTGCCAGCAGTGCTAGATCGGACAGGGGGGGTTACGAGCAGTACTTC.

Only one count was recorded for this clonotype. The chain has TRBV7-1 and TRBJ2-1, with 8 nucleotides matching TRBD1. TRBV7-1 is placed among ORFs of uncertain function. V trimming: 5 bases; J trimming: 9 bases; junction bases outside the gene matches: 0. The CDR3 spans 11 residues. The CDR3 DNA reads TGTGCCAGCAGCACAGGGGGTGAGCAGTTCTTC. Its protein is CASSTGGEQFF.

With respect to this clonotype: Because the CDR3's place on the DNA is in doubt, the DNA is left out and the CDR3 is given as listed by TCRdb. V and J are TRBV29-1 and TRBJ2-7; TRBD1 is the table's D call, not checked against the DNA. The CDR3 contains 18 residues when both ends are counted. Germline CDR1 SQVTM, CDR2 ANQGSEA. The CDR3 sequence is CSVVCASSQLPGGYEQYF.

In this sample, this clonotype turned up many times. The chain is built from TRBV20-1 and TRBJ1-2, with D perhaps matching TRBD1 (5 bases). V was shortened by 1 base and J by 3 bases, with 18 bases between the two germline ends. The CDR3 length is 16 residues. Germline V CDR1 and CDR2: DFQATT, SNEGSKA (reference sequence). The CDR3 loop is CSARALFGGGHYGYTF. The CDR3 DNA reads TGCAGTGCTAGAGCCCTCTTTGGGGGAGGGCACTATGGCTACACCTTC.

This clonotype was counted between two and nine times. The rearrangement links TRBV20-1 to TRBJ1-1; D possibly corresponds to TRBD1 (5 bases). The CDR3 has 12 residues. From germline, CDR1 is DFQATT and CDR2 SNEGSKA (reference sequence). V shed 1 base and J shed 6 bases, with 9 bases lying between them. CDR3 sequence: CSARGGMSEAFF. The DNA of the CDR3 is TGCAGTGCTAGAGGGGGGATGTCTGAAGCTTTCTTT.

This clonotype has at least ten counts. The chain couples TRBV29-1 to TRBJ1-1; 7 bases match TRBD1. J was trimmed by 1 base and V by 8 bases; bases with no gene match: 4. This CDR3 has 12 amino acids. Germline V gives CDR1 SQVTM, CDR2 ANQGSEA. The CDR3 DNA follows: TGCAGCCTCCGACAGGGGAACACTGAAGCTTTCTTT. Translated: CSLRQGNTEAFF.

This rearrangement joins TRBV29-1 to TRBJ1-2, with D possibly TRBD1 on 5 matching bases. Trimming cost V 5 bases and J 4 bases, with 11 bases left between them. CDR3 length equals 12 residues. The germline CDR1 and CDR2 sequences are SQVTM and ANQGSEA. The CDR3 region is CSVWGQGYGYTF. The CDR3 bases are TGCAGCGTTTGGGGTCAGGGCTATGGCTACACCTTC.

The sample holds many counts of this clonotype. V is TRBV29-1 and J is TRBJ2-7, with D perhaps matching TRBD2 (5 bases). Germline V gene data show CDR1 as SQVTM and CDR2 as ANQGSEA. V was shortened by 7 bases and J by 7 bases, with 20 bases between the two germline ends. The CDR3 spans 13 residues. CDR3 coding DNA: TGCAGCGCCGAACCCCGGGATGGGTGGGAGCAGTACTTC. It specifies CSAEPRDGWEQYF.

The chain links TRBV18 to TRBJ2-7; no clear D. This CDR3 has 15 residues. The germline CDR1 and CDR2 sequences are KGHSH and LQKENI. The V gene lost 2 bases and the J gene lost 5 bases, with 16 bases spanning the gap. The CDR3 DNA sequence: TGTGCCAGCTCACCAAGACGAGCGATATACGACGAGCAGTACTTC. As protein: CASSPRRAIYDEQYF.

This clonotype was seen many times. The gene calls are TRBV13 and TRBJ2-7, with a possible D match to TRBD1 (5 bases). The CDR3 runs 14 residues. The V end lost 2 bases, the J end lost 5 bases, and 13 bases lay between the germline ends. CDR1 is PRHDT and CDR2 is FYEKMQ in the germline V gene (reference sequence). CDR3 coding DNA: TGTGCCAGCAGCTTATACCGCCTAGGGGACGAGCAGTACTTC. Translated, it gives CASSLYRLGDEQYF.

The chain links TRBV6-1 to TRBJ2-5; 8 positions agree with TRBD1. The length of the CDR3 is 16 residues. Per germline, CDR1 MNHNS and CDR2 SASEGT. The V gene end was trimmed by 3 bases and the J gene end by 0 bases; junction bases not matched to a gene: 6. The CDR3 loop is CASSDGTGGYQETQYF. Written as DNA, the CDR3 is TGTGCCAGCAGTGACGGCACAGGGGGGTACCAAGAGACCCAGTACTTC.

Remarks on this clonotype: Since a much larger clone is just one base distant, this may be a read error. This rearrangement joins TRBV12-3 or TRBV12-4 to TRBJ2-7; no reliable D call. The CDR3 length is 12 residues. Here the CDR3 DNA reads TGTGCCAGCAGTTTCTCCAGGTACGAGCAGTGCTTC. Translation gives CASSFSRYEQCF.

This clonotype was recorded a few times. The J gene is TRBJ2-3, the V gene TRBV7-8, with no clear D. Looked up from germline, CDR1 is SGHVS and CDR2 is FQNEAQ. Trimming shortened V by 3 bases and J by 4 bases, and 11 bases separated the two germline ends. This CDR3 is built from 14 residues. In DNA, the CDR3 is TGTGCCAGCAGCTTGGCATTCGTAGCAGATACGCAGTATTTT. It specifies CASSLAFVADTQYF.

This chain connects TRBV2 to TRBJ1-5; 8 positions match TRBD1. The germline CDR1 and CDR2 sequences are SNHLY and FYNNEI. The CDR3 sequence is 13 residues long. J was trimmed by 7 bases and V by 6 bases; bases with no gene match: 5. The CDR3 nucleotides are TGTGCCAGCAGAGAACAGGGGGGACAGCCCCAGCATTTT. Translated, it gives CASREQGGQPQHF.

This clonotype was detected many times. V usage is TRBV20-1 and J usage is TRBJ2-2, with D maybe TRBD2 (5 bases). This CDR3 spans 16 amino acids. V shed 3 bases and J shed 2 bases, with 16 bases lying between them. Germline V gene lookup returns CDR1 DFQATT and CDR2 SNEGSKA (reference sequence). The chain's CDR3 is CSARRRGGRNTGELFF. CDR3 in DNA: TGCAGTGCTAGGAGACGGGGTGGCCGCAACACCGGGGAGCTGTTTTTT.

This chain links TRBV6-6 with TRBJ1-1; D unresolved. This CDR3 spans 15 amino acids. Trimming cost V 0 bases and J 3 bases, with 11 bases left between them. CDR1 MNHNY and CDR2 SVGAGI come from the germline V gene (reference sequence). As DNA, the CDR3 is TGTGCCAGCAGTTACTCCCGAACGTTTGACACTGAAGCTTTCTTT. It codes for CASSYSRTFDTEAFF.

This clonotype occurred many times. Written as DNA, the CDR3 is TGTGCCACCAGCAGAGGCGTAGACTACACCTTC. Its protein is CATSRGVDYTF. This chain links TRBV15 with TRBJ1-2; no firm D call. V lost 1 base and J 10 bases, leaving 7 bases between the germline ends. This CDR3 is built from 11 residues. CDR1 is LNHNV and CDR2 is YYDKDF in the germline V gene (reference sequence).

The sample holds many counts of this clonotype. The chain couples TRBV4-1 to TRBJ2-7; 7 nucleotides match TRBD2. V was pared by 1 base and J by 4 bases, with 10 bases of the junction left unmatched. Germline lookup yields CDR1 MGHRA and CDR2 YSYEKL. This CDR3 spans 16 amino acids. DNA for the CDR3: TGCGCCAGCAGCCAAGTCGGGAGGACTAAACCTTACGAGCAGTACTTC. This translates into CASSQVGRTKPYEQYF.

This clonotype was found many times. CDR3 sequence (DNA): TGTGCCACCTCCGGGTCCTTCATTTCCTATGGCTACACCTTC. This sequence encodes CATSGSFISYGYTF. This chain uses TRBV2 with TRBJ1-2; no clear D gene. The CDR3 is 14 amino acids. V lost 10 bases, J lost 4 bases, and 19 bases lay in between. Germline-derived CDR1 and CDR2 are SNHLY and FYNNEI.

V gene TRBV10-3 combines with J gene TRBJ1-4; 7 positions match TRBD1. With V trimmed by 0 bases and J by 5 bases, 6 bases remained unmatched. The CDR3 contains 16 residues. CDR1 and CDR2 (germline): ENHRY, SYGVKD. CDR3 nucleotide sequence: TGTGCCATCAGTGAGTCCGGGACAGATCACAATGAAAAACTGTTTTTT. This translates into CAISESGTDHNEKLFF.

Ten or more counts support this clonotype. The CDR3 bases are TGTGCCAGCAGCTCACAGGGACAGAATAATTCACCCCTCCACTTT. The encoded protein is CASSSQGQNNSPLHF. V is TRBV5-8 and J is TRBJ1-6; the match to TRBD1 covers 7 bases. Germline V gives CDR1 SGHTS, CDR2 YDEGEE. The CDR3 runs to 15 residues. Unmatched junction bases numbered 5, after V lost 3 bases and J lost 5 bases.

The table lists this clonotype with a few counts. The chain joins TRBV6-5 to TRBJ1-6, with unresolved D. Germline CDR1 reads MNHEY; CDR2 reads SVGAGI. The V and J ends lost 6 bases and 8 bases respectively, with 11 bases between them. The CDR3 extends over 13 amino acids. The CDR3 DNA is TGTGCCAGCAGAGCGGGCAAGGATTCACCCCTCCACTTT. It specifies CASRAGKDSPLHF.

The rearrangement links TRBV2 to TRBJ1-5; perhaps TRBD1 as D (6 bases). There are 13 residues in the CDR3. Germline CDR1 SNHLY, CDR2 FYNNEI. Trimming removed 8 bases at V and 2 bases at J, with 10 bases between. CDR3 sequence: CASRTDGNQPQHF. The CDR3 DNA reads TGTGCCAGCCGGACAGATGGCAATCAGCCCCAGCATTTT.

The V gene is TRBV10-3, the J gene TRBJ2-5; TRBD2 agrees at 7 bases. Germline CDR1 reads ENHRY; CDR2 reads SYGVKD. The CDR3 has 15 amino acids. Losses at the gene ends were 4 bases for V and 5 bases for J; bases not matched to a gene: 10. As DNA, the CDR3 is TGTGCCATCAGTGCTGGAACAACTAGCGTTGAGACCCAGTACTTC. Protein sequence: CAISAGTTSVETQYF.

The chain carries TRBV4-1 and TRBJ2-5; D is unresolved. Germline V gives CDR1 MGHRA, CDR2 YSYEKL. CDR3 length: 16 residues. Trimming pared 0 bases from V and 0 bases from J, leaving 11 bases between. The CDR3 DNA reads TGCGCCAGCAGCCAAGATAGGGCTTGGTACCAAGAGACCCAGTACTTC. Its translation is CASSQDRAWYQETQYF.

J is TRBJ1-2 and V is TRBV27; no reliable D call. With 5 bases removed from V and 1 base from J, the gap between germline ends came to 8 bases. CDR3 length: 13 residues. Looked up from germline, CDR1 is MNHEY and CDR2 is SMNVEV (reference sequence). Here the CDR3 reads CASSKTSNYGYTF. The CDR3 DNA reads as TGTGCCAGCAGTAAGACTAGTAACTATGGCTACACCTTC.

With regard to this clonotype: This sequence may be a read error, since a much larger clone differs from it by one base. The chain combines TRBV9 with TRBJ1-6, with D perhaps matching TRBD1 (6 bases). Per the germline V gene, CDR1 is SGDLS and CDR2 is YYNGEE. The CDR3 extends over 14 amino acids. CDR3 nucleotides: TGTGCCAGCGGCGTAGTAGGGGGGGATTCACCCCTCCACTTT. This encodes CASGVVGGDSPLHF.

The chain uses TRBV24-1 and TRBJ2-1; 15 bases map to TRBD2. Trimming cost V 4 bases and J 8 bases; bases outside gene matches: 8. This CDR3 spans 17 amino acids. The germline V gene has CDR1 KGHDR and CDR2 SFDVKD. This CDR3 is CATSDMGTSGGIDEQFF. DNA of the CDR3: TGTGCCACCAGTGACATGGGGACTAGCGGGGGGATAGATGAGCAGTTCTTC.

Many counts were recorded for this clonotype. The chain couples TRBV14 to TRBJ1-1; 9 bases fit TRBD1. The CDR3 is made up of 16 amino acids. V was pared by 0 bases and J by 3 bases, with 5 bases of the junction left unmatched. Germline CDR1 is SGHDN and CDR2 is FVKESK. The chain's CDR3 is CASSQESQGAYTEAFF. The CDR3 DNA reads TGTGCCAGCAGCCAAGAGTCACAGGGGGCTTACACTGAAGCTTTCTTT.

There are many counts of this clonotype. V gene TRBV7-2 combines with J gene TRBJ2-5; D may be TRBD1 (5 bases). This CDR3 region has 11 residues. V lost 6 bases and J lost 5, with 7 bases in between. Germline CDR1 reads SGHTA; CDR2 reads FQGNSA. The CDR3 DNA reads as TGTGCCAGCAGGACAGCGGAGACCCAGTACTTC. Its protein is CASRTAETQYF.

The chain couples TRBV18 to TRBJ2-5, with D perhaps TRBD1 (6 bases). Per the germline V gene, CDR1 is KGHSH and CDR2 is LQKENI. The CDR3 consists of 15 residues. Trimming shortened V by 4 bases and J by 0 bases, and 12 bases separated the two germline ends. The CDR3 region has the DNA TGTGCCAGCTCACTACGGACAGCGTACCAAGAGACCCAGTACTTC. It encodes CASSLRTAYQETQYF.